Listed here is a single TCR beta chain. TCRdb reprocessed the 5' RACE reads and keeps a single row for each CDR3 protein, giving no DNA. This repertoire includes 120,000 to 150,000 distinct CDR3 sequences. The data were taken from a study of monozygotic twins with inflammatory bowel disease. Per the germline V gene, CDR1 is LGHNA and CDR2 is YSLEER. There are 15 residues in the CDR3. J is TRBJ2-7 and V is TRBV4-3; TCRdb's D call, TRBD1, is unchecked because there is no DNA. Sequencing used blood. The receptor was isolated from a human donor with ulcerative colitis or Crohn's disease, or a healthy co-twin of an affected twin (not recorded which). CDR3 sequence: CASSQAGGLSYEQYF.